The entry below gives a single T cell receptor beta chain sequence along with its context. Its cognate antigen has yet to be identified. No much larger clone exists at a distance of one base, and base qualities are not known. These data originate in a study of human T cells and chemical hapten exposure (dated by TCRdb to the early 2020s). Turning to the overall study: For sensitization, 2% DPC in acetone was applied to a 2 cm by 2 cm area of upper inner arm skin. Throughout the approximately 24-week study period, patients were also given weekly therapeutic DPC doses on the scalp. Patch testing on the upper back used Finn chambers containing 0.01% DPC, with scoring done after 6 days according to International Contact Dermatitis Research Group standards. Most of the patients in the cohort were female, and the cohort covered alopecia areata with under or over 50% scalp involvement, alopecia totalis and alopecia universalis. The libraries were sequenced as a pool, and the TCR yield per sample differed mostly because of small variations in library volumes within the pool. Peripheral blood TCR repertoire changes were tracked in vivo in alopecia patients during primary and secondary sensitization to the hapten diphenylcyclopropenone (DPC). Patient blood was sampled pre-sensitization (week 0) and at 2, 6 and about 24 weeks after DPC sensitization. Blood for TCR sequencing was provided by twenty-nine alopecia patients at one to four time points (pre-sensitization, 2, 6 and 24 weeks). Overall study outcomes, separate from this receptor: Repeated subsampling changed both the strength of the expansion versus patch-test correlation and the threshold at which the correlation became significant. Patch test score was positively correlated with the number of PT1 expanded TCRs, with significance at thresholds 8, 16 and 32 but not at 4. Because all patients had alopecia, a presumed autoimmune disease, the immune response of the patients might differ from that of healthy individuals. Compared with pre-sensitization or healthy control sets, expanded TCRs formed significantly more large CDR3 similarity clusters, which is consistent with antigen-driven responses. DPC sensitization did not change how many TCRs were above 1 in 1000 frequency, and no evidence was found of alterations in global repertoire structure.

Sequences SGHTA (CDR1) and FQGNSA (CDR2) are obtained from the germline V gene. From the cysteine up to the phenylalanine, the CDR3 has a length of 14 residues. Of all the DNA, just the CDR3 is kept, 42 bases in frame from base 1. V and J lose 5 bases and 2 bases, and a span of 12 bases separates them. According to the study, the label for this sample's time point signals: patch test 2, 6 weeks after DPC sensitization. The treatment or condition tag for this specimen amounts to: therapeutic diphenylcyclopropenone sensitization with weekly scalp DPC. At each patch-test visit, blood was drawn before the patch test was applied. Eligible patients were aged 18 to 70, diagnosed with alopecia, deemed suitable for DPC therapy, and excluded if pregnant. Total RNA was isolated from unfractionated whole blood collected in Tempus Blood RNA tubes. Library creation used RACE. TCRdb names NextSeq 500 as the instrument used. Library preparation attached unique molecular identifiers to individual cDNA molecules for quantitative, reproducible TCR counting. From each blood RNA sample, both TCR alpha and TCR beta chains were sequenced. The original methods were these. Samples had a median of around 92,000 TCRs, with a range from roughly 20,000 to 700,000. The Decombinator software suite was used to annotate the V, J and CDR3 of the TCR reads. Every sample was subsampled to the same number of TCRs (28,000) for the PS versus PT1 abundance plots. TCRs were defined as expanded if absent before sensitization and observed at least eight times at the 2-week time point. TCRdb ran its own pipeline on the public reads, namely fastp trimming at Q25 and MiXCR clone calling, and kept in-frame beta chains. Each entry merges the rows of one CDR3 protein and shows their most common DNA and genes. TCRdb, not the authors, supplied the V and J calls. In all, the sample holds more than 70,000 distinct CDR3 sequences, and around 10% of those were seen once. The leading ten clones occupy roughly 1.5% of the sample.

The chain employs TRBV7-2 and TRBJ1-1; no D gene call is confident. Sequenced material: whole blood, taken in connection with sensitization to the hapten diphenylcyclopropenone (DPC). The TCR sequence derives from a man younger than 30 with alopecia areata. Some clones in this sample may be carry-over from other donors' samples. The nucleotides read TGTGCCAGCAGCCCGCCGACGGGAAACACTGAAGCTTTCTTT. Translation gives CASSPPTGNTEAFF. The variable domain in full, with residues beyond the CDR3 obtained from the reference TRBV7-2 and TRBJ1-1 genes, is GAGVSQSPSNKVTEKGKDVELRCDPISGHTALYWYRQSLGQGLEFLIYFQGNSAPDKSGLPSDRFSAERTGGSVSTLTIQRTQQEDSAVYLCASSPPTGNTEAFFGQGTRLTVV.